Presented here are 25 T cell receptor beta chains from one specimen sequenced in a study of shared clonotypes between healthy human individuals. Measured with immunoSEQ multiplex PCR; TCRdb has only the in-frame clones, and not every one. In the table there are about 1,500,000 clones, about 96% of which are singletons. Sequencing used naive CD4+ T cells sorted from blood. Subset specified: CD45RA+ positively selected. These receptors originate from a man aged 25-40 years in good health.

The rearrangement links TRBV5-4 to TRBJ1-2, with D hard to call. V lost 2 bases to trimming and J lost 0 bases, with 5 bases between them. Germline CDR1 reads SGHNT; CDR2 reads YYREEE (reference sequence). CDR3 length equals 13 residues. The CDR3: CASSFPSNYGYTF. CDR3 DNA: TGTGCCAGCAGCTTCCCCTCTAACTATGGCTACACCTTC.

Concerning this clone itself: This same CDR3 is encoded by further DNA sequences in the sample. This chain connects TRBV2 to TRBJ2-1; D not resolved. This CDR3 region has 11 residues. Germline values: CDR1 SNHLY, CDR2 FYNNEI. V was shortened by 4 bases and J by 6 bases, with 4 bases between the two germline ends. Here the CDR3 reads CASSVFNEQFF. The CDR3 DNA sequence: TGTGCCAGCAGTGTTTTCAATGAGCAGTTCTTC.

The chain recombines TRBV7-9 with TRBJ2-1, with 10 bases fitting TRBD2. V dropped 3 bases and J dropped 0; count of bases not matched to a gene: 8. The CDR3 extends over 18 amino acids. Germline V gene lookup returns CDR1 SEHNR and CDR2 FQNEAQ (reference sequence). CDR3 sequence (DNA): TGTGCCAGCAGCTTTGGGGCACTAGCGGGAAACTCCTACAATGAGCAGTTCTTC. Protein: CASSFGALAGNSYNEQFF.

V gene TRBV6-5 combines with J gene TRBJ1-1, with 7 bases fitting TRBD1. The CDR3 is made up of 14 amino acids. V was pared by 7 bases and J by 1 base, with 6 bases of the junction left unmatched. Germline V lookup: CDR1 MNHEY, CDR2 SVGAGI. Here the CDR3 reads CASTNRGGNTEAFF. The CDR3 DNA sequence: TGTGCCAGCACAAACAGGGGAGGGAACACTGAAGCTTTCTTT.

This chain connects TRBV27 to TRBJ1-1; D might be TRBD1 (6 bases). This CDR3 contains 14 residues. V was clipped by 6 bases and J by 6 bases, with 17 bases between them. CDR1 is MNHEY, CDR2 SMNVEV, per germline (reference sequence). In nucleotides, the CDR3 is TGTGCCAGCAGCTGGGGGGGCCCGGGCTCTGAAGCTTTCTTT. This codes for CASSWGGPGSEAFF.

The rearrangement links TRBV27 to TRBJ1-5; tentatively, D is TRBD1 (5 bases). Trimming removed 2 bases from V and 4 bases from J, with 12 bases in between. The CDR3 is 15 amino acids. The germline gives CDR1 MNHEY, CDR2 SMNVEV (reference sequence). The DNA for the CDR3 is TGTGCCAGCAGTTTAGGGTTCAGGGAGAATCAGCCCCAGCATTTT. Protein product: CASSLGFRENQPQHF.

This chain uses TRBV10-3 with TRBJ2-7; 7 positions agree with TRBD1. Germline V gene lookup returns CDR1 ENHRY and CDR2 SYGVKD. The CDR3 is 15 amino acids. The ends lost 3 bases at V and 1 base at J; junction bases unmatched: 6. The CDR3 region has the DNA TGTGCCATCAGTGACTACGGGACAGAGTCCTACGAGCAGTACTTC. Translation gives CAISDYGTESYEQYF.

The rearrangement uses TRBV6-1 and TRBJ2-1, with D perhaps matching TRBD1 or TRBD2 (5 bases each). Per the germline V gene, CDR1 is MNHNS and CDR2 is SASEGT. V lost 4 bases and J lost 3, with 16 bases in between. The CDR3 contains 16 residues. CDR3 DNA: TGTGCCAGCAGTGGCTTGGTGGGACGTGGCTACAATGAGCAGTTCTTC. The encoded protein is CASSGLVGRGYNEQFF.

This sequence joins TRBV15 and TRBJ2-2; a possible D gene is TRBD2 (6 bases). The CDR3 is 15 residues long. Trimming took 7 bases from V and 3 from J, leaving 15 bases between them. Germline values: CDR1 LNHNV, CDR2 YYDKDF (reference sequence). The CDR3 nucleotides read TGTGCCACCAATATCCGGGGAGGCGACACCGGGGAGCTGTTTTTT. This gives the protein CATNIRGGDTGELFF.

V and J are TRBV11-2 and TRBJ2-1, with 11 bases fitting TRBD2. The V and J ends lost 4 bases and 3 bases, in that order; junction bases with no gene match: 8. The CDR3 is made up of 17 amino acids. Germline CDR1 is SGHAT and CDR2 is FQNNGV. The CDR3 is CASSSLLAGASYNEQFF. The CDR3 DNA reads TGTGCCAGCAGCTCCTTACTAGCGGGAGCGAGCTACAATGAGCAGTTCTTC.

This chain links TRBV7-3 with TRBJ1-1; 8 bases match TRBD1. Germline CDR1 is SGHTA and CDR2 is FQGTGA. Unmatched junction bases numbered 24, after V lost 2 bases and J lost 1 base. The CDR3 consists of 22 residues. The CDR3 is CASSLRPGGAGLERWRNTEAFF. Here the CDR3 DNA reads TGTGCCAGCAGCTTACGGCCAGGGGGCGCGGGGTTAGAGCGGTGGCGGAACACTGAAGCTTTCTTT.

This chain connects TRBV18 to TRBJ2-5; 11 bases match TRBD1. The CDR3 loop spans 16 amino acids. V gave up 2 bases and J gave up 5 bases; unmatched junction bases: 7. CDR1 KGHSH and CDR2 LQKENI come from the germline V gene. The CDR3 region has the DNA TGTGCCAGCTCACCAAGGACAGGGGGCGCGAAGGAGACCCAGTACTTC. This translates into CASSPRTGGAKETQYF.

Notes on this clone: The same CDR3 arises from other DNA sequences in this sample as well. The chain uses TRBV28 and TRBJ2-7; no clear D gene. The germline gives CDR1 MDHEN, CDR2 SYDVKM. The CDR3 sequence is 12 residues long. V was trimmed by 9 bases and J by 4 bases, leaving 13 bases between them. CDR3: CASSRRIYEQYF. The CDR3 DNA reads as TGTGCCAGTTCCCGCCGTATTTACGAGCAGTACTTC.

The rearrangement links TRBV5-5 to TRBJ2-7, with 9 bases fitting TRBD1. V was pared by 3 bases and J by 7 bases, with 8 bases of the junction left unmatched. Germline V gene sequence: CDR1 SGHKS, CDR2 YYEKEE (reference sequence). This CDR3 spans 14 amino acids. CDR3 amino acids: CASSYRGPIWEQYF. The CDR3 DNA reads TGTGCCAGCAGCTACAGGGGGCCCATATGGGAGCAGTACTTC.

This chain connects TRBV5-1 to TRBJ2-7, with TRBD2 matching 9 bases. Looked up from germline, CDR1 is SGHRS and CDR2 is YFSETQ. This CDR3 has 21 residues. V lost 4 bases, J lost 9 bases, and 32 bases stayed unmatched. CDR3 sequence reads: CASSPPPLGLAGSQTLTRQYF. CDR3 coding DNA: TGCGCCAGCAGCCCACCGCCTTTGGGGCTAGCGGGAAGCCAAACACTTACGAGGCAGTACTTC. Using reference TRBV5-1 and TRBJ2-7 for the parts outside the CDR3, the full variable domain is KAGVTQTPRYLIKTRGQQVTLSCSPISGHRSVSWYQQTPGQGLQFLFEYFSETQRNKGNFPGRFSGRQFSNSRSEMNVSTLELGDSALYLCASSPPPLGLAGSQTLTRQYFGPGTRLTVT.

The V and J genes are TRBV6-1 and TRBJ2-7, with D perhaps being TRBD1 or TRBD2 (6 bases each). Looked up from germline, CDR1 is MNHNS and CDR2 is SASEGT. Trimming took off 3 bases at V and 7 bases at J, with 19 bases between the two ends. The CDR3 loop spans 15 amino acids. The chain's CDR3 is CASSDFRPGAREQYF. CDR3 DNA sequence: TGTGCCAGCAGTGACTTCCGTCCGGGGGCGCGGGAGCAGTACTTC.

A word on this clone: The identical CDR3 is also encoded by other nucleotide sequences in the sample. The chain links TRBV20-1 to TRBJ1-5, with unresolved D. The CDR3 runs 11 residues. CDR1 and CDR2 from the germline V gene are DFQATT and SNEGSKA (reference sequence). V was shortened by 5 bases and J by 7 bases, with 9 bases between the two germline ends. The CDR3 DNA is TGCAGTGCTTCAGATGGCCAGCCCCAGCATTTT. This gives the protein CSASDGQPQHF.

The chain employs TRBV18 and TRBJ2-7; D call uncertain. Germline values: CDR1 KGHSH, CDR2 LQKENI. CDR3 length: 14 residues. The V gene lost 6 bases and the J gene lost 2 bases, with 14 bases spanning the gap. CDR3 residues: CASSPYDLAYEQYF. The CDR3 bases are TGTGCCAGCTCCCCGTACGACCTGGCCTACGAGCAGTACTTC.

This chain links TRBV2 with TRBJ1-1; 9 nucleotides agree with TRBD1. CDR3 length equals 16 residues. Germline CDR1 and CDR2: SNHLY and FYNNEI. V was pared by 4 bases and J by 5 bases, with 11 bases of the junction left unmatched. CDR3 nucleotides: TGTGCCAGCAGTGTTTTGGGACAGGGTCTGCTTACTGAAGCTTTCTTT. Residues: CASSVLGQGLLTEAFF.

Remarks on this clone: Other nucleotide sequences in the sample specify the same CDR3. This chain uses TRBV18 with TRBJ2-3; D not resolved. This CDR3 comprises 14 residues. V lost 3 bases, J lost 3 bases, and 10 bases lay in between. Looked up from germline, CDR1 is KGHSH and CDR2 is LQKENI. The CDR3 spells CASSPLGRTDTQYF. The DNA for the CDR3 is TGTGCCAGCTCACCTTTGGGTAGAACAGATACGCAGTATTTT.

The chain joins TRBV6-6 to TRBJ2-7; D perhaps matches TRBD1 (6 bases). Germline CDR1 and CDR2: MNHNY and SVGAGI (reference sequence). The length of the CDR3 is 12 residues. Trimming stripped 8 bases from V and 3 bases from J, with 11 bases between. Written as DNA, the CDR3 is TGTGCCAGCGGCGACAGGCTCTACGAGCAGTACTTC. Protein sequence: CASGDRLYEQYF.

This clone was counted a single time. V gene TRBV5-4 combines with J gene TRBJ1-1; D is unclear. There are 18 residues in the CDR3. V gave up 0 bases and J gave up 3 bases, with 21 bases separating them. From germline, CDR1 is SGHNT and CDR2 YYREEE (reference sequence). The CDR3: CASSLALRLGYSDTEAFF. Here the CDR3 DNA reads TGTGCCAGCAGCTTGGCCCTCCGGTTGGGGTATTCGGACACTGAAGCTTTCTTT.

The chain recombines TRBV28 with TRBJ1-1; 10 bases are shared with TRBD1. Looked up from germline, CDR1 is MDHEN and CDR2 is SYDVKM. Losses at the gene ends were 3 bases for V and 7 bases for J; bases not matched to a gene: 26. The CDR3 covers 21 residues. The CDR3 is CASSFPLIYPIKSGQGIEAFF. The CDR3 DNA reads TGTGCCAGCAGTTTCCCCCTTATTTATCCGATTAAATCGGGACAGGGGATTGAAGCTTTCTTT.

CDR3 in DNA: TGTGCCAGCAGCTCGCTCGGAGGGAACACTGAAGCTTTCTTT. The encoded protein is CASSSLGGNTEAFF. The chain is built from TRBV13 and TRBJ1-1; no definite D call. Germline lookup yields CDR1 PRHDT and CDR2 FYEKMQ (reference sequence). The CDR3 covers 14 residues. V dropped 4 bases and J dropped 1 base, with 10 bases sitting between them.

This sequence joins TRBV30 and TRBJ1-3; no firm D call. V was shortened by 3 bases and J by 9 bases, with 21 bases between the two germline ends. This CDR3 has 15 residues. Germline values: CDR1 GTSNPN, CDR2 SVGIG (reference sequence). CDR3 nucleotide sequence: TGTGCCTGGAGCCTCCTCATTGGCGGTTCTGCCACCATATATTTT. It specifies CAWSLLIGGSATIYF.